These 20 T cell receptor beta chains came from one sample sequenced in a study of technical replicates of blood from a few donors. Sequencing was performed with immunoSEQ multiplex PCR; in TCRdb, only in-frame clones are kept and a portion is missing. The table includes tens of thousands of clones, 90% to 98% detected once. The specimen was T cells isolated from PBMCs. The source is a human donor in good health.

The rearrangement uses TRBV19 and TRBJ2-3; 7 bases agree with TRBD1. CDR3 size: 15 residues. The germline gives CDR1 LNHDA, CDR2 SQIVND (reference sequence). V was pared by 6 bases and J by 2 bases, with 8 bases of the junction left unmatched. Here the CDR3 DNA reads TGTGCCAGTAGCCTCCCGACAGGGTCCACAGATACGCAGTATTTT. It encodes CASSLPTGSTDTQYF. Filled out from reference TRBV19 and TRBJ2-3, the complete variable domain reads DGGITQSPKYLFRKEGQNVTLSCEQNLNHDAMYWYRQDPGQGLRLIYYSQIVNDFQKGDIAEGYSVSREKKESFPLTVTSAQKNPTAFYLCASSLPTGSTDTQYFGPGTRLTVL.

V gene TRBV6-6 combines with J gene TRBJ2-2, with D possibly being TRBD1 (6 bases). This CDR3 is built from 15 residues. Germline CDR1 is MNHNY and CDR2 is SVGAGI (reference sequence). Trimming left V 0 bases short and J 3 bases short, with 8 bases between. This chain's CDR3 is CASSYSPGDTGELFF. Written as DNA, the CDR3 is TGTGCCAGCAGTTACTCTCCAGGGGACACCGGGGAGCTGTTTTTT.

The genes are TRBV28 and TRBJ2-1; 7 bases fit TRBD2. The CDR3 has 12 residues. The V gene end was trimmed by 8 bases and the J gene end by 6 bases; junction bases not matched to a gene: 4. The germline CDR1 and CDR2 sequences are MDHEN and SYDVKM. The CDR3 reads CASWTRTNEQFF. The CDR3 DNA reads TGTGCCAGCTGGACTAGGACCAATGAGCAGTTCTTC.

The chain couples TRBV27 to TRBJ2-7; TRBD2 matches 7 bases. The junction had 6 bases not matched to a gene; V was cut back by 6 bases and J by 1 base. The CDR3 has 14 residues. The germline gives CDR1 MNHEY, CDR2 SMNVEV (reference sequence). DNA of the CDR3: TGTGCCAGCAGCCAGAGACTAGCTTCCTACGAGCAGTACTTC. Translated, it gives CASSQRLASYEQYF.

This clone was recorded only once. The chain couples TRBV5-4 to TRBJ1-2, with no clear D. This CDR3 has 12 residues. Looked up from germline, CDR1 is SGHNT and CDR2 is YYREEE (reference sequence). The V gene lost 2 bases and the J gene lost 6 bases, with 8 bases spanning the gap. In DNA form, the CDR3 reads TGTGCCAGCAGCTTTAACGGTGATGGCTACACCTTC. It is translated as CASSFNGDGYTF.

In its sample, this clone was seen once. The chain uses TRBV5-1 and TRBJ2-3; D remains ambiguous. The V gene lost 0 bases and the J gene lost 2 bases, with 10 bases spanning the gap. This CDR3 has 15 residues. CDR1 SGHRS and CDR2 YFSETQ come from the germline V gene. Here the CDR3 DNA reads TGCGCCAGCAGCTTGGTTGGGCAGAACACAGATACGCAGTATTTT. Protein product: CASSLVGQNTDTQYF. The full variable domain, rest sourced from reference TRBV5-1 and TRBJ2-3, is KAGVTQTPRYLIKTRGQQVTLSCSPISGHRSVSWYQQTPGQGLQFLFEYFSETQRNKGNFPGRFSGRQFSNSRSEMNVSTLELGDSALYLCASSLVGQNTDTQYFGPGTRLTVL.

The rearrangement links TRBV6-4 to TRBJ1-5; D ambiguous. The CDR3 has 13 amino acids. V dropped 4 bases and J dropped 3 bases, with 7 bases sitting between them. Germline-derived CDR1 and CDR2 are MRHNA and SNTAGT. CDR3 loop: CASSVELNQPQHF. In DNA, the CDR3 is TGTGCCAGCAGTGTGGAGCTCAATCAGCCCCAGCATTTT.

CDR3 nucleotide sequence: TGTGCCAGCAGCGAAACGGCACGAGCGACTGAAGCTTTCTTT. Its protein is CASSETARATEAFF. The chain has TRBV6-1 and TRBJ1-1; the D is unclear. V gave up 6 bases and J gave up 5 bases, with 16 bases separating them. This CDR3 region has 14 residues. Germline V CDR1 and CDR2: MNHNS, SASEGT.

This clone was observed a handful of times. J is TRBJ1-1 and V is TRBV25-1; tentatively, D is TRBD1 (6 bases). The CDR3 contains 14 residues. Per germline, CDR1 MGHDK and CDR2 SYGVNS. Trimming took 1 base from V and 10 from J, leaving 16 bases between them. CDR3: CASSELGGGIGAFF. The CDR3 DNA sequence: TGTGCCAGCAGTGAATTAGGGGGGGGAATTGGAGCTTTCTTT.

In DNA form, the CDR3 reads TGTGCCTGGAGTACGGGGACAGGGTGGAATGGCTACACCTTC. It is translated as CAWSTGTGWNGYTF. The chain links TRBV30 to TRBJ1-2, with 9 bases matching TRBD1. The CDR3 spans 14 residues. J was trimmed by 6 bases and V by 2 bases; bases with no gene match: 7. Germline CDR1 reads GTSNPN; CDR2 reads SVGIG (reference sequence).

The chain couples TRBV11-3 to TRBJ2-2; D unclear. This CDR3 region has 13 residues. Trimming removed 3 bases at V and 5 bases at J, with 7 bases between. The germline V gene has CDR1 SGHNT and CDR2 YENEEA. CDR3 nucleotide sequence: TGTGCCAGCAGCTTTTCCGGTACCGGGGAGCTGTTTTTT. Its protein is CASSFSGTGELFF.

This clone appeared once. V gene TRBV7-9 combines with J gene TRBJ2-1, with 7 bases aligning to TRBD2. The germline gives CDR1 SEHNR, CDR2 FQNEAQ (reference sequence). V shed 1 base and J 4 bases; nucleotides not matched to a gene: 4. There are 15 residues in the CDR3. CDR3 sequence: CASSLGTSVYNEQFF. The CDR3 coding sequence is TGTGCCAGCAGCTTAGGAACTAGCGTATACAATGAGCAGTTCTTC.

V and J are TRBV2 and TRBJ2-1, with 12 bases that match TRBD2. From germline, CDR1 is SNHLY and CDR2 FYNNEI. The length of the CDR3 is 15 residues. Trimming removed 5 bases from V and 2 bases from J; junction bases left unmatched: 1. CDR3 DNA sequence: TGTGCCAGCAGTTGGACTAGCGGGACCTACAATGAGCAGTTCTTC. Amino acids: CASSWTSGTYNEQFF. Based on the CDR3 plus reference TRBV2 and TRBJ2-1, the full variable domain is EPEVTQTPSHQVTQMGQEVILRCVPISNHLYFYWYRQILGQKVEFLVSFYNNEISEKSEIFDDQFSVERPDGSNFTLKIRSTKLEDSAMYFCASSWTSGTYNEQFFGPGTRLTVL.

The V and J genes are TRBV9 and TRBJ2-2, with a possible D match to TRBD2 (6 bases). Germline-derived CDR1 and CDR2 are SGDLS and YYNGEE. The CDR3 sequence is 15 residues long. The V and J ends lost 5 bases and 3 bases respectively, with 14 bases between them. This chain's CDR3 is CASRTGTWDTGELFF. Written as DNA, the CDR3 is TGTGCCAGCAGGACCGGGACTTGGGACACCGGGGAGCTGTTTTTT.

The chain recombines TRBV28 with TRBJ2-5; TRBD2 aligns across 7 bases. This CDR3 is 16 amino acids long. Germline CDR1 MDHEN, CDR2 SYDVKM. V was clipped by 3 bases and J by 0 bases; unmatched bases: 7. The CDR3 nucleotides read TGTGCCAGCAGTTTGGGGGGGGGATCGAACCAAGAGACCCAGTACTTC. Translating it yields CASSLGGGSNQETQYF.

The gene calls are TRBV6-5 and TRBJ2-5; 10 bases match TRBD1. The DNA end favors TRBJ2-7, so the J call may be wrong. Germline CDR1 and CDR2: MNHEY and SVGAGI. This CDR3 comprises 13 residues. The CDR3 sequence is CASRRDRGGEQYF. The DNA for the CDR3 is TGTGCCAGCAGGAGGGACAGGGGAGGCGAGCAGTACTTC.

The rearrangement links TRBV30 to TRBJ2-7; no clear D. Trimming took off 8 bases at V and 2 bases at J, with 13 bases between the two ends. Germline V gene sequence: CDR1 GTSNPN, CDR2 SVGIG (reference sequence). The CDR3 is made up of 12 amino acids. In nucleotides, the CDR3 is TGTGCCCTGGATTTCGAGGCCTACGAGCAGTACTTC. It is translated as CALDFEAYEQYF.

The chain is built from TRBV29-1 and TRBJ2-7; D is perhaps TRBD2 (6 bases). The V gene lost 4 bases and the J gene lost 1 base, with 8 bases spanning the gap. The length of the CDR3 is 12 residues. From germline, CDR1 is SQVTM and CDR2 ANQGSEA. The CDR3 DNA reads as TGCAGCGTTGCAGGGACTTCCTACGAGCAGTACTTC. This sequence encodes CSVAGTSYEQYF.

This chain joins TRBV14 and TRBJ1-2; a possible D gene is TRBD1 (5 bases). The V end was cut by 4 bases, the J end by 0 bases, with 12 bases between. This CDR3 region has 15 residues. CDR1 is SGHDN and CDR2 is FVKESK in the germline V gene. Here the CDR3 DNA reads TGTGCCAGCAGCCCCTTATCGACAGCTAACTATGGCTACACCTTC. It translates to CASSPLSTANYGYTF.

Written as DNA, the CDR3 is TGTGCCAGCAGTTACTCCCAGTTCTCCTACGAGCAGTACTTC. Protein product: CASSYSQFSYEQYF. The J gene is TRBJ2-7, the V gene TRBV6-6, with D unresolved. The CDR3 runs to 14 residues. The V end was cut by 0 bases, the J end by 0 bases, with 6 bases between. Germline V lookup: CDR1 MNHNY, CDR2 SVGAGI (reference sequence).